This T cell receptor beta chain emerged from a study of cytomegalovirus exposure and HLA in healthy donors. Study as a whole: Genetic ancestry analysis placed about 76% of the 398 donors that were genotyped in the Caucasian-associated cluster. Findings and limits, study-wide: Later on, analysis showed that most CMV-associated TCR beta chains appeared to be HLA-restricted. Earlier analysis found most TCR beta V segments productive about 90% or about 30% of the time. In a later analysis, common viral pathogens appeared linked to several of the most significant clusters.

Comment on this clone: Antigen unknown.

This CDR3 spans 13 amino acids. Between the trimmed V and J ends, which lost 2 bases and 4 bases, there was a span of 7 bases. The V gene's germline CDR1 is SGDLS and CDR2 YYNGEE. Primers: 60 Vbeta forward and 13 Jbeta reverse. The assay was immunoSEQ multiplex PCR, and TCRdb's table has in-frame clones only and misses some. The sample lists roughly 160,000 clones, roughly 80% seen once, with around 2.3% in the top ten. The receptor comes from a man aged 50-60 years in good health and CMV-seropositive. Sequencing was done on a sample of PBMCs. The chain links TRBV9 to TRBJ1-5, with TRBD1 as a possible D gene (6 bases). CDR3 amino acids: CASSVDRNQPQHF. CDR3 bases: TGTGCCAGCAGCGTGGACAGAAATCAGCCCCAGCATTTT.